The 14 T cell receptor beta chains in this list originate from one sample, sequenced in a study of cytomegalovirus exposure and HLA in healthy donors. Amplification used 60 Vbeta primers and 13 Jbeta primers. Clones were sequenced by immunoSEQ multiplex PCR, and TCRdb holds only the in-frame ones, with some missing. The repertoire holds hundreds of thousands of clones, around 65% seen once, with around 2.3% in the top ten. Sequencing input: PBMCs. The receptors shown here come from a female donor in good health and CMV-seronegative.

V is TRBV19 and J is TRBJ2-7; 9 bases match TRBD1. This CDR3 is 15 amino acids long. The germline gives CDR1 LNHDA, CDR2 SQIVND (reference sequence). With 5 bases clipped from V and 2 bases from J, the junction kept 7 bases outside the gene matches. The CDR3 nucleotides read TGTGCCAGTAGTCCCCGACAGGGGGTGACCTACGAGCAGTACTTC. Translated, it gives CASSPRQGVTYEQYF.

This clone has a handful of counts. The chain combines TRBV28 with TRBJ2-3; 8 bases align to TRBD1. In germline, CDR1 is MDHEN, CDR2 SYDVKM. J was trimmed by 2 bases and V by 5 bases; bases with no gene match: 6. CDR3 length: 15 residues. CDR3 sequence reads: CASSGQGADTDTQYF. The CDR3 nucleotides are TGTGCCAGCAGTGGTCAGGGGGCTGACACAGATACGCAGTATTTT.

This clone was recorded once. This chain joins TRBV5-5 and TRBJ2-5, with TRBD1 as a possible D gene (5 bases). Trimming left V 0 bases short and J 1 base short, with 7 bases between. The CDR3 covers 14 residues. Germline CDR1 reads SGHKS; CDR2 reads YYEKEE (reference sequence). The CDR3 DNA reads TGTGCCAGCAGCTTGGAACAGGCCCAAGAGACCCAGTACTTC. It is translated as CASSLEQAQETQYF.

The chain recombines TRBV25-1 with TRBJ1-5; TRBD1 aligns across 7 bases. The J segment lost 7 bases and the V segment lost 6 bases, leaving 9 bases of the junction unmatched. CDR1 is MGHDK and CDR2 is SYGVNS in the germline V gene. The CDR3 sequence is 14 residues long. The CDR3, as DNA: TGTGCCAGCAGAGCAACAGGGGTGGGACAGCCCCAGCATTTT. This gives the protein CASRATGVGQPQHF.

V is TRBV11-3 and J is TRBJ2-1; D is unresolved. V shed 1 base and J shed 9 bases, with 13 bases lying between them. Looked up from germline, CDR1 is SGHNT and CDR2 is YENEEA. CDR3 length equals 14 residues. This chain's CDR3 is CASSLAGHPSEQFF. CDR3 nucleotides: TGTGCCAGCAGCTTAGCTGGGCACCCGAGTGAGCAGTTCTTC.

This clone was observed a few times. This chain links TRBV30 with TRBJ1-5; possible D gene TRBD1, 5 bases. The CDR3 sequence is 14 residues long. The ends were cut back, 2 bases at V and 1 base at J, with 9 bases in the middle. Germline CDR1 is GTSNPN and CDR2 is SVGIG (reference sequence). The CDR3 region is CAWSPRGSNQPQHF. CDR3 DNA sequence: TGTGCCTGGAGTCCGCGGGGCAGCAATCAGCCCCAGCATTTT.

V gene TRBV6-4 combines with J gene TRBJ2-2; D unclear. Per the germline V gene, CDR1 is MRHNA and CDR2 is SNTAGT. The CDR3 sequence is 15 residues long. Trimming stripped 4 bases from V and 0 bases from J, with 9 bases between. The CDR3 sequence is CASSAEASNTGELFF. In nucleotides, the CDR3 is TGTGCCAGCAGTGCGGAAGCGTCGAACACCGGGGAGCTGTTTTTT.

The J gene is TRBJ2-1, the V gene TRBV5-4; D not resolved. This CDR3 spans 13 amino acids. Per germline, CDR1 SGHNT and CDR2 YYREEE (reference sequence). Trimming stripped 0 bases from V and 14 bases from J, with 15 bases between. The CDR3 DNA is TGTGCCAGCAGCTTGGGAGTTCCCTCGCCTGAGTTCTTC. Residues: CASSLGVPSPEFF.

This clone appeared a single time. CDR3 amino acids: CSVDLGGHTEAFF. The CDR3 region has the DNA TGCAGCGTTGACTTGGGGGGGCACACTGAAGCTTTCTTT. The chain is built from TRBV29-1 and TRBJ1-1; possibly TRBD1 for D (6 bases). The V end lost 3 bases, the J end lost 3 bases, and 11 bases lay between the germline ends. There are 13 residues in the CDR3. CDR1 SQVTM and CDR2 ANQGSEA come from the germline V gene.

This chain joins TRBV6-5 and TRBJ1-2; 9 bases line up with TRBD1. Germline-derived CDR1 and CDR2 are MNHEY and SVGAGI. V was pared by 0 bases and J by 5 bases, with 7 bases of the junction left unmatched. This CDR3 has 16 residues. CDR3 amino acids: CASSYSSRDRVYGYTF. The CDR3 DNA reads TGTGCCAGCAGTTACTCGTCCCGGGACAGGGTATATGGCTACACCTTC.

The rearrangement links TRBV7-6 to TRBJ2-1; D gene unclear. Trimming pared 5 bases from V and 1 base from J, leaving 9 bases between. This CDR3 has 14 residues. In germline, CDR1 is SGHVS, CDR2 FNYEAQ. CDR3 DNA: TGTGCCAGCAGCCCACTTCTTTCCTACAATGAGCAGTTCTTC. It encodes CASSPLLSYNEQFF.

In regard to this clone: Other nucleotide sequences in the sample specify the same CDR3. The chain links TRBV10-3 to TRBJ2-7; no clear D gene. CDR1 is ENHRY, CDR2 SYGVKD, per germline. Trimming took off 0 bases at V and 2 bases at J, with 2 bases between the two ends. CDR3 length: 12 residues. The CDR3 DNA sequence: TGTGCCATCAGTGAGTCTACCTACGAGCAGTACTTC. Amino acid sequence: CAISESTYEQYF.

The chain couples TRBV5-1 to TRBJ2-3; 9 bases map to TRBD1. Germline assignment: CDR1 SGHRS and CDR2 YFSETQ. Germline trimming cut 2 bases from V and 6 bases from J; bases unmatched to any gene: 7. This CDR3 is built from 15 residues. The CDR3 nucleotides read TGCGCCAGCAGCTTAAGGGACAGGGAAGTTGATACGCAGTATTTT. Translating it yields CASSLRDREVDTQYF.

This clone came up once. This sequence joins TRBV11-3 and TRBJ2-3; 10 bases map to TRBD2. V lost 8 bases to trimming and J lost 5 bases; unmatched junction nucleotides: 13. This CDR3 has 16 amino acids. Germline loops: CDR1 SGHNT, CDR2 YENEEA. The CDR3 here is CASALETGLALDTQYF. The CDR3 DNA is TGTGCCAGCGCCCTGGAGACGGGACTAGCGCTAGATACGCAGTATTTT.